This TCR beta chain was observed in a study of blood T cell repertoires in COVID-19. Across the whole study: The samples span acute and convalescent COVID-19 from the United States, Italy and Spain. T cells, B-cell-depleted T cells, or PBMCs provided the cDNA or gDNA that served as material.

The CDR3 sequence is 14 residues long. Unmatched junction bases numbered 2, after V lost 0 bases and J lost 11 bases. CDR1 is SGHNT, CDR2 YYREEE, per germline (reference sequence). Seattle researchers signed up patients amid active infection and tracked them longitudinally. There are a few counts of this clone. Methods used by the authors: Reference gene primer amplification in the assay estimated nucleated cell counts. Generated by immunoSEQ multiplex PCR, the TCRdb table keeps only in-frame clones and is missing some. V and J calls and clone size are those listed in that table; D and trimming were worked out from the DNA. The sample shows about 80,000 clones, around 78% of them seen only once.

This chain connects TRBV5-4 to TRBJ2-7; 16 nucleotides match TRBD2. Sequences were obtained from peripheral blood. This sequence originates from a man aged 55 to 70 with COVID-19, enrolled during active disease. As DNA, the CDR3 is TGTGCCAGCAGCTTGGCCGGGACTAGCGGGGGGGAGTACTTC. Protein sequence: CASSLAGTSGGEYF.